This TCR beta chain was sequenced in a study of blood T cell repertoires in COVID-19. About the study: Researchers got acute and convalescent COVID-19 samples from the United States, Italy and Spain. Sample material is recorded as cDNA or gDNA derived from T cells, B-cell-depleted T cells, or PBMCs.

Methods used by the authors: Estimation of nucleated cell counts was performed using reference gene primer amplification. Assay used: immunoSEQ multiplex PCR; TCRdb lists only in-frame clones, some missing. Clone size and the V and J calls come from that table; the DNA yielded D and trimming. There are 200,000 to 300,000 clones in the sample; about 83% occur only once, and more than 1.5% lies in the top ten. The CDR3 totals 13 residues. Trimming took 3 bases from V and 5 from J, leaving 10 bases between them. CDR1 is MDHEN and CDR2 is SYDVKM in the germline V gene. This clonotype was obtained from a woman in her thirties or forties who had recovered from COVID-19. Sequenced: peripheral blood. The chain is built from TRBV28 and TRBJ1-1; D is undetermined. In DNA form, the CDR3 reads TGTGCCAGCAGTTTCCCCTATCGGACTGAAGCTTTCTTT. This encodes CASSFPYRTEAFF. Drawing the rest from reference TRBV28 and TRBJ1-1, the complete variable domain is DVKVTQSSRYLVKRTGEKVFLECVQDMDHENMFWYRQDPGLGLRLIYFSYDVKMKEKGDIPEGYSVSREKKERFSLILESASTNQTSMYLCASSFPYRTEAFFGQGTRLTVV.